This T cell receptor (beta chain) is drawn from a study of T cell repertoires in cytomegalovirus infection. Study in general: The authors used CMV epitopes that were HLA-C-restricted (recently identified) and HLA-B-restricted (well studied). Public signatures in TCR beta pointed to CMV infection and matching HLA type.

Overall study results and limits: Of the TCR beta families, the public ones yielded a cumulative frequency that identified carriers of CMV plus the relevant HLA. What dominated the ex vivo response were HLA-C-restricted CMV-specific TCR beta clonotypes.

Trimming removed 6 bases at V and 4 bases at J, with 15 bases between. Germline lookup yields CDR1 SGHVS and CDR2 FQNEAQ. This CDR3 comprises 14 residues. For this clonotype: Its antigen is not identified.

Using its own MiXCR run on the reads, TCRdb lists one record per CDR3 protein. This sample has approximately 56,000 distinct CDR3 sequences, with around a fifth found just once. This TCR derives from a human donor in good health (CMV status not recorded). Some clones in this sample may be carry-over from other donors' samples. Sequences were derived from CD8+ T cells from cultured PBMCs, sampled from culture after CMV antigen stimulation. The V and J genes are TRBV7-8 and TRBJ1-2, with D unresolved. The chain's CDR3 is CASSSYGLSYGYTF. Here the CDR3 DNA reads TGTGCCAGCAGTTCATATGGGCTGAGCTATGGCTACACCTTC.